These T cell receptor beta chains were read from a single sample in a study of OX40 agonist ivuxolimab in advanced cancers. The assay was immunoSEQ multiplex PCR, and TCRdb's table has in-frame clones only and misses some. The data contain 55,000 to 80,000 clones, approximately 85% of them seen just once; the ten biggest clones take up over 2%. Specimen: CD4+ or CD8+ T cells sorted from blood, collected in a trial of the OX40 agonist ivuxolimab. Receptors were obtained from an adult with an advanced solid tumor such as melanoma, head and neck, liver or kidney cancer. CDR3s include the opening cysteine and the closing phenylalanine or tryptophan. Fields, in order: V gene, clone size, J gene, D gene, CDR3 DNA, CDR3 protein. D genes are given only for firm matches. Size values are once, few and many counts, or a class for expanded clones, and some rows have none.

>TRBV7-3|NA|TRBJ2-2|NA
TGTGCCAGCAGCTTAAGGGACCCGAACACCGGGGAGCTGTTTTTT
CASSLRDPNTGELFF
>TRBV5-1|NA|TRBJ2-7|NA
TGCGCCAGCAGCTTGGAAGCCCTCTCCTACGAGCAGTACTTC
CASSLEALSYEQYF
>TRBV7-2|NA|TRBJ2-5|TRBD1
TGTGCCAGCAGCTACCTGGGACAGACCCAAGAGACCCAGTACTTC
CASSYLGQTQETQYF
>TRBV5-4|NA|TRBJ2-7|NA
TGTGCCAGCTCAACCGGGACAAACACCTACGAGCAGTACTTC
CASSTGTNTYEQYF
>TRBV30|NA|TRBJ2-5|NA
TGTGCCTGGGCAAAGACGGTTCAAGAGACCCAGTACTTC
CAWAKTVQETQYF
>TRBV28|NA|TRBJ2-7|TRBD1
TGTGCCAGCTTTCGAGGACAGGGGCCCTACGAGCAGTACTTC
CASFRGQGPYEQYF
>TRBV28|NA|TRBJ1-2|TRBD1
TGTGCCAGCAGTCTCCCGACAGGGGGCCCTGACTATGGCTACACCTTC
CASSLPTGGPDYGYTF
>TRBV6-1|NA|TRBJ1-2|NA
TGTGCCAGCAGTGGACAGCCGGGCCTTTCTACGGATGGCTACACCTTC
CASSGQPGLSTDGYTF
>TRBV27|NA|TRBJ2-7|NA
TGTGCCAGCAGTTTGCGGGACGGGGAGGACGAGCAGTACTTC
CASSLRDGEDEQYF
>TRBV4-3|NA|TRBJ2-7|NA
TGCGCCAGCAGCCAAAATGGTTTTGTGGACGAGCAGTACTTC
CASSQNGFVDEQYF
>TRBV18|NA|TRBJ1-1|NA
TGTGCCAGCTCACTAGGGATCCCGGGAAATGAAGCTTTCTTT
CASSLGIPGNEAFF
>TRBV19|NA|TRBJ2-1|TRBD1
TGTGCCACTGACAGGGGGACAAATGAGCAGTTCTTC
CATDRGTNEQFF
>TRBV27|NA|TRBJ1-2|NA
TGTGCCAGCAGTAGCATTAGCGCTAACTATGGCTACACCTTC
CASSSISANYGYTF
>TRBV7-9|NA|TRBJ2-1|TRBD1
TGTGCCAGCAGTCACCGACAGGGGAGCTCCTACAATGAGCAGTTCTTC
CASSHRQGSSYNEQFF
>TRBV7-2|once|TRBJ2-7|NA
TGTGCCAGCAGCCCACAACTGGCGGGATACGAGCAGTACTTC
CASSPQLAGYEQYF
>TRBV7-9|NA|TRBJ1-2|TRBD1
TGTGCCAGCAGCTTAAAGACAGGGGACTATGGCTACACCTTC
CASSLKTGDYGYTF
>TRBV6-6|NA|TRBJ2-3|NA
TGTGCCAGCAGTTTGGGACTTGGAGGAGATACGCAGTATTTT
CASSLGLGGDTQYF
>TRBV7-8|NA|TRBJ2-3|NA
TGTGCCAGCAGCCCCCGACTAGTACGCGCAGATACGCAGTATTTT
CASSPRLVRADTQYF
>TRBV30|once|TRBJ2-3|NA
TGTGCCTGGAGGGGGGCAGGGATGGGGACAGATACGCAGTATTTT
CAWRGAGMGTDTQYF
>TRBV7-2|NA|TRBJ1-1|NA
TGTGCCAGCAGCTTCGTAAGGGGCCACACTGAAGCTTTCTTT
CASSFVRGHTEAFF
>TRBV6-1|NA|TRBJ1-2|NA
TGTGCCAGCAGTGAAGGTCCGGGTCACAGCGGCTACACCTTC
CASSEGPGHSGYTF
>TRBV2|medium-sized|TRBJ2-7|TRBD2
TGTGCCAGCAGCGGGGGGAGCTCCTACGAGCAGTACTTC
CASSGGSSYEQYF
>TRBV2|NA|TRBJ1-4|NA
TGTGCCAGCAGTGTAGAGGAAAAACTGTTTTTT
CASSVEEKLFF
>TRBV4-1|NA|TRBJ2-3|NA
TGCGCCAGCAGCCCACCCCGGCCCTTCCGAAACACAGATACGCAGTATTTT
CASSPPRPFRNTDTQYF
>TRBV7-2|NA|TRBJ1-3|NA
TGTGCCAGCAGCTTAGTTGGGACTGGGAGCTCTGGAAACACCATATATTTT
CASSLVGTGSSGNTIYF
>TRBV7-2|NA|TRBJ1-1|NA
TGTGCCAGCAGCTCAGGACAATCGAACACTGAAGCTTTCTTT
CASSSGQSNTEAFF
>TRBV20-1|once|TRBJ2-7|NA
TGCAGTGCTAGTGACGTAAAGCAGTACTTC
CSASDVKQYF
>TRBV10-3|NA|TRBJ1-1|NA
TGTGCCATCAGCCGGGGGGGGAGAAACACTGAAGCTTTCTTT
CAISRGGRNTEAFF
>TRBV5-1|NA|TRBJ2-7|TRBD2
TGCGCCAGCAGCTTGGTATCATCGCGGGAGGACTACGAGCAGTACTTC
CASSLVSSREDYEQYF
>TRBV18|NA|TRBJ2-5|NA
TGTGCCAGCTCACCACCAGAGAGCCGCAAGCAGTACTTC
CASSPPESRKQYF
>TRBV7-2|NA|TRBJ2-1|TRBD2
TGTGCCAGCAGCTTAGTGGCTAGCGGGAGTACGAGTGAGCAGTTCTTC
CASSLVASGSTSEQFF
>TRBV9|few|TRBJ2-5|NA
TGTGCCAGCAGCGTAGCTGGGGGGCGCGGGGAGACCCAGTACTTC
CASSVAGGRGETQYF
>TRBV7-2|NA|TRBJ1-1|NA
TGTGCCAGCAGCTCCCCAGGAGGGCGTTTCGTTTGGACGAACACTGAAGCTTTCTTT
CASSSPGGRFVWTNTEAFF
>TRBV16|once|TRBJ2-1|NA
TGTGCCAGCCAAGGGGGCTCCTACAATGAGCAGTTCTTC
CASQGGSYNEQFF
>TRBV7-2|NA|TRBJ1-4|NA
TGTGCCAGCAGCTTAAGTCGGCAGAATGAAAAACTGTTTTTT
CASSLSRQNEKLFF
>TRBV9|NA|TRBJ2-5|NA
TGTGCCAGCAGTCCCAGGGCGGGCCAAGAGACCCAGTACTTC
CASSPRAGQETQYF
>TRBV30|NA|TRBJ1-1|NA
TGTGCCTGGAGTCGGGCAGGGAACACTGAAGCTTTCTTT
CAWSRAGNTEAFF
>TRBV29-1|NA|TRBJ2-1|NA
TGCAGCGTTATGGGGTTGGAGAACAATGAGCAGTTCTTC
CSVMGLENNEQFF
>TRBV2|few|TRBJ1-1|NA
TGTGCCAGCAGTGAAATTTCCCAGTCTCACACTGAAGCTTTCTTT
CASSEISQSHTEAFF
>TRBV19|NA|TRBJ2-7|TRBD2
TGTGCCAGTAGCCAGCAAGCTAGCGGCTCCTACGAGCAGTACTTC
CASSQQASGSYEQYF
>TRBV18|NA|TRBJ2-1|TRBD1
TGTGCCAGCTCACCGACAGGGTGGAATGAGCAGTTCTTC
CASSPTGWNEQFF
>TRBV28|NA|TRBJ2-7|TRBD1
TGTGCCAGCCTCCGGGACAGGACGACCTACGAGCAGTACTTC
CASLRDRTTYEQYF
>TRBV6-1|NA|TRBJ1-5|TRBD1
TGTGCCAGCAGCCCGGGACAGGGAGTGGGACAGCCCCAGCATTTT
CASSPGQGVGQPQHF
>TRBV5-6|NA|TRBJ2-5|TRBD1
TGTGCCAGCAGCTTTACTCTCGGACAGGAGGAGACCCAGTACTTC
CASSFTLGQEETQYF
>TRBV19|NA|TRBJ1-4|NA
TGTGCCAGTAGTAGACAGGCGACAACTAATGAAAAACTGTTTTTT
CASSRQATTNEKLFF
>TRBV19|NA|TRBJ2-7|TRBD2
TGTGCCAGTAGTCTATCTAGCGGGCTCTCCTACGAGCAGTACTTC
CASSLSSGLSYEQYF
>TRBV5-4|NA|TRBJ2-2|NA
TGTGCCAGCAGCTTGGCGTTTCAGTCCACCGGGGAGCTGTTTTTT
CASSLAFQSTGELFF
>TRBV9|NA|TRBJ2-3|NA
TGTGCCAGCAGCGTAGATTCTAGCACAGATACGCAGTATTTT
CASSVDSSTDTQYF